These 2 T cell receptor beta chains came from one sample sequenced in a study of cytomegalovirus exposure and HLA in healthy donors. This PCR relied on a set of 60 Vbeta primers and 13 Jbeta primers. Clones were sequenced by immunoSEQ multiplex PCR, and TCRdb holds only the in-frame ones, with some missing. Of around 110,000 clones listed, 60% to 75% are singletons. The sequenced sample consisted of PBMCs. Receptors were obtained from a man between 25 and 39 years old in good health and CMV-seronegative.

J is TRBJ2-5 and V is TRBV27; 14 bases fit TRBD2. The germline gives CDR1 MNHEY, CDR2 SMNVEV (reference sequence). The CDR3 spans 15 residues. V shed 6 bases and J 3 bases; nucleotides not matched to a gene: 3. CDR3 amino acids: CASRQTSGGEETQYF. The CDR3 DNA is TGTGCCAGCAGGCAGACTAGCGGGGGGGAAGAGACCCAGTACTTC.

The chain employs TRBV5-4 and TRBJ2-3, with a weak D call TRBD2 (5 bases). Germline assignment: CDR1 SGHNT and CDR2 YYREEE (reference sequence). The CDR3 has 14 residues. V was trimmed by 1 base and J by 2 bases, leaving 8 bases between them. In DNA, the CDR3 is TGTGCCAGCAGCTTGACTAGTTCCACAGATACGCAGTATTTT. Protein product: CASSLTSSTDTQYF.